These 24 T cell receptor beta chains share one sample of origin, sequenced in a study of cytomegalovirus exposure and HLA in healthy donors. The PCR had 60 Vbeta and 13 Jbeta primers. The method was immunoSEQ multiplex PCR; TCRdb's version includes in-frame clones alone and lacks a portion of them. Of over 250,000 clones in the sample, just over 70% were seen once. Sequenced: PBMCs. The receptor source for this set is a female donor in good health and CMV-seronegative.

The chain combines TRBV28 with TRBJ2-3; D remains ambiguous. From germline, CDR1 is MDHEN and CDR2 SYDVKM. V was cut by 3 bases and J by 1 base, with 8 bases left in between. The CDR3 totals 14 residues. The CDR3 is CASSLGSRTDTQYF. Written as DNA, the CDR3 is TGTGCCAGCAGTTTGGGCAGCCGCACAGATACGCAGTATTTT.

This rearrangement joins TRBV29-1 to TRBJ2-7; 10 nucleotides align to TRBD2. V shed 6 bases and J 6 bases; nucleotides not matched to a gene: 14. The CDR3 is 15 residues long. Germline V gene sequence: CDR1 SQVTM, CDR2 ANQGSEA. The CDR3 region is CSVPGGSGRNGEQYF. The CDR3 DNA reads TGCAGCGTGCCCGGCGGTAGCGGGAGGAATGGCGAGCAGTACTTC.

This clone was counted only a few times. V usage is TRBV28 and J usage is TRBJ1-2; D may be TRBD1 (5 bases). The germline V gene encodes CDR1 MDHEN and CDR2 SYDVKM. Deletions cut 4 bases from V and 12 bases from J, with 9 bases between. The CDR3 runs to 10 residues. DNA of the CDR3: TGTGCCAGCAGTTCGACAGAGCACACCTTC. The encoded protein is CASSSTEHTF.

The chain is built from TRBV6-4 and TRBJ2-3; D is unclear. V was pared by 3 bases and J by 3 bases, with 7 bases between. The germline V gene has CDR1 MRHNA and CDR2 SNTAGT. The length of the CDR3 is 13 residues. Here the CDR3 DNA reads TGTGCCAGCAGTGATGCGGCGACAGATACGCAGTATTTT. Translated, it gives CASSDAATDTQYF.

Written as DNA, the CDR3 is TGCGCCAGCAGTGAGTCAGTCCCGACAGGGCGGAACACCATATATTTT. Its translation is CASSESVPTGRNTIYF. The V and J genes are TRBV10-1 and TRBJ1-3; 7 bases are shared with TRBD1. This CDR3 spans 16 amino acids. The V gene end was trimmed by 0 bases and the J gene end by 7 bases; junction bases not matched to a gene: 9. Germline V gene sequence: CDR1 WNHNN, CDR2 SYGVQD (reference sequence).

The chain joins TRBV28 to TRBJ1-1, with D tentatively TRBD1 (6 bases). Looked up from germline, CDR1 is MDHEN and CDR2 is SYDVKM. Trimming pared 2 bases from V and 10 bases from J, leaving 14 bases between. The CDR3 extends over 13 amino acids. CDR3 protein: CASSLKGSRGAFF. In DNA form, the CDR3 reads TGTGCCAGCAGTTTAAAGGGGAGCAGGGGAGCTTTCTTT.

The CDR3 nucleotides are TGTGCCAGCAGTTACTCTGGGCAGCTGCGATACGAGCAGTACTTC. This gives the protein CASSYSGQLRYEQYF. This chain links TRBV6-5 with TRBJ2-7, with D uncertain. CDR1 and CDR2 (germline): MNHEY, SVGAGI. V was shortened by 0 bases and J by 4 bases, with 13 bases between the two germline ends. This CDR3 spans 15 amino acids.

The table lists this clone with a few counts. This chain's CDR3 is CASSLRGSSTEAFF. The CDR3 coding sequence is TGTGCCAGCAGCTTGAGGGGGAGTAGTACTGAAGCTTTCTTT. The V call is TRBV5-4, the J call TRBJ1-1; maybe TRBD1 (6 bases). V was trimmed by 1 base and J by 5 bases, leaving 12 bases between them. The CDR3 extends over 14 amino acids. CDR1 SGHNT and CDR2 YYREEE come from the germline V gene (reference sequence).

The rearrangement joins TRBV9 to TRBJ1-3; D not resolved. Germline V gives CDR1 SGDLS, CDR2 YYNGEE. Trimming took off 0 bases at V and 3 bases at J, with 4 bases between the two ends. The CDR3 contains 13 residues. For the CDR3, the DNA is TGTGCCAGCAGCGTAGGCGGTGGAAACACCATATATTTT. It translates to CASSVGGGNTIYF.

The chain joins TRBV5-1 to TRBJ1-5; D is unclear. The V and J ends lost 4 bases and 5 bases respectively, with 16 bases between them. The CDR3 totals 15 residues. From germline, CDR1 is SGHRS and CDR2 YFSETQ. This CDR3 reads CASSPNSRKDQPQHF. CDR3 nucleotide sequence: TGCGCCAGCAGCCCAAACAGTCGGAAAGATCAGCCCCAGCATTTT.

The chain links TRBV7-2 to TRBJ2-2, with 9 bases that match TRBD1. The CDR3 is 15 amino acids. Germline CDR1 is SGHTA and CDR2 is FQGNSA. With 4 bases clipped from V and 1 base from J, the junction kept 1 base outside the gene matches. CDR3 DNA sequence: TGTGCCAGCAGCTACAGGGGGCGGAACACCGGGGAGCTGTTTTTT. This gives the protein CASSYRGRNTGELFF.

V is TRBV10-3 and J is TRBJ2-5; 9 nucleotides align to TRBD1. Gene TRBJ2-7 matches the end of the DNA better, so the J call may be wrong. The CDR3 spans 12 residues. Germline-derived CDR1 and CDR2 are ENHRY and SYGVKD. The CDR3 region is CAGGTGIYEQYF. CDR3 bases: TGTGCCGGGGGGACAGGGATCTACGAGCAGTACTTC.

V usage is TRBV11-3 and J usage is TRBJ2-3; tentatively, D is TRBD2 (7 bases). Germline V gives CDR1 SGHNT, CDR2 YENEEA. The length of the CDR3 is 15 residues. With 3 bases removed from V and 0 bases from J, the gap between germline ends came to 10 bases. Here the CDR3 DNA reads TGTGCCAGCAGCTTCGGGGGGCTCAGCACAGATACGCAGTATTTT. Amino acids: CASSFGGLSTDTQYF.

The CDR3 nucleotides read TGTGCCAGCAGCCCTGGAGGGGTGTGGGGTCAGCCCCAGCATTTT. This translates into CASSPGGVWGQPQHF. This rearrangement joins TRBV27 to TRBJ1-5, with D possibly being TRBD1 (5 bases). Germline V gene data show CDR1 as MNHEY and CDR2 as SMNVEV (reference sequence). The CDR3 spans 15 residues. With 6 bases removed from V and 6 bases from J, the gap between germline ends came to 18 bases.

V usage is TRBV19 and J usage is TRBJ1-1; 10 bases are shared with TRBD1. Germline V gives CDR1 LNHDA, CDR2 SQIVND (reference sequence). V dropped 0 bases and J dropped 4; count of bases not matched to a gene: 2. The CDR3 runs 15 residues. CDR3 sequence (DNA): TGTGCCAGTAGTATAGACCGGACAGGGGGCACTGAAGCTTTCTTT. This gives the protein CASSIDRTGGTEAFF.

The genes are TRBV4-1 and TRBJ2-7, with a weak D call TRBD2 (7 bases). In germline, CDR1 is MGHRA, CDR2 YSYEKL. This CDR3 region has 16 residues. Trimming removed 2 bases at V and 5 bases at J, with 19 bases between. DNA for the CDR3: TGCGCCAGCAGCCAACGACGGGGGGCCCTAGGAAACGAGCAGTACTTC. Its protein is CASSQRRGALGNEQYF.

The V gene is TRBV19, the J gene TRBJ2-1; the match to TRBD2 covers 12 bases. CDR3 length equals 15 residues. Germline CDR1 reads LNHDA; CDR2 reads SQIVND (reference sequence). V dropped 5 bases and J dropped 4; count of bases not matched to a gene: 3. DNA for the CDR3: TGTGCCAGTAGTGGGACTAGCGGGCGTTACAATGAGCAGTTCTTC. Residues: CASSGTSGRYNEQFF.

This rearrangement joins TRBV2 to TRBJ2-5, with unresolved D. Germline CDR1 is SNHLY and CDR2 is FYNNEI. The CDR3 is 11 amino acids. With 7 bases removed from V and 3 bases from J, the gap between germline ends came to 6 bases. The CDR3, as DNA: TGTGCCAGCACCCCCAAAGAGACCCAGTACTTC. Translated, it gives CASTPKETQYF.

This rearrangement joins TRBV15 to TRBJ1-2, with D perhaps TRBD1 (6 bases). V was shortened by 1 base and J by 2 bases, with 8 bases between the two germline ends. CDR1 LNHNV and CDR2 YYDKDF come from the germline V gene (reference sequence). This CDR3 is 14 amino acids long. CDR3 bases: TGTGCCACCAGCAGAGTTGACAGGAACTATGGCTACACCTTC. This sequence encodes CATSRVDRNYGYTF.

The chain employs TRBV11-2 and TRBJ2-2; TRBD1 matches 10 bases. The CDR3 is 15 amino acids. J was trimmed by 3 bases and V by 3 bases; bases with no gene match: 1. In germline, CDR1 is SGHAT, CDR2 FQNNGV. The CDR3 DNA sequence: TGTGCCAGCAGCTTTGGGACAGGGGACACCGGGGAGCTGTTTTTT. Protein product: CASSFGTGDTGELFF.

The genes are TRBV28 and TRBJ1-5; D unclear. Deletions cut 5 bases from V and 2 bases from J, with 13 bases between. CDR1 and CDR2 from the germline V gene are MDHEN and SYDVKM. The CDR3 runs to 15 residues. The CDR3 DNA sequence: TGTGCCAGCAGTCTAAAGAAAACAGGCAATCAGCCCCAGCATTTT. Translation: CASSLKKTGNQPQHF.

This rearrangement joins TRBV14 to TRBJ2-3; no clear D. Per germline, CDR1 SGHDN and CDR2 FVKESK. Trimming pared 2 bases from V and 5 bases from J, leaving 8 bases between. The CDR3 totals 13 residues. The CDR3 nucleotides read TGTGCCAGCAGCCAATACTTCGGAGATACGCAGTATTTT. Translating it yields CASSQYFGDTQYF. Full variable domain (rest looked up from reference TRBV14 and TRBJ2-3): EAGVTQFPSHSVIEKGQTVTLRCDPISGHDNLYWYRRVMGKEIKFLLHFVKESKQDESGMPNNRFLAERTGGTYSTLKVQPAELEDSGVYFCASSQYFGDTQYFGPGTRLTVL.

The CDR3 loop reads CASSLDRDEQYF. The CDR3 nucleotides are TGCGCCAGCAGCTTGGACAGGGACGAGCAGTACTTC. The V call is TRBV5-1, the J call TRBJ2-5; TRBD1 is a possible D gene (6 bases). The DNA matches TRBJ2-7 better at its end, which makes the J call doubtful. Per the germline V gene, CDR1 is SGHRS and CDR2 is YFSETQ. CDR3 length equals 12 residues.

The CDR3 DNA sequence: TGTGCCAGCGCACCCCCTAGCGGGGGGGGCATGGAGCAGTACTTC. Protein product: CASAPPSGGGMEQYF. The chain joins TRBV27 to TRBJ2-7; 12 positions agree with TRBD2. The V gene end was trimmed by 8 bases and the J gene end by 7 bases; junction bases not matched to a gene: 12. CDR1 is MNHEY and CDR2 is SMNVEV in the germline V gene (reference sequence). The CDR3 has 15 amino acids.